Shown below are 32 T cell receptor beta chains from a single sample sequenced in a study of long-term antiretroviral therapy in people with HIV (dated by TCRdb to the early 2020s). The immunoSEQ hsTCRB v3.0 assay was used at survey level resolution for TRB variable region sequencing. The source is immuneACCESS, and TCRdb retained only in-frame sequences with V and J called. Part of the clones is not carried over; for the studies checked, unresolved V genes explain less than half of this, and the remainder is unexplained. Across this sample there are more than 15,000 clones, with just over 90% seen only once. Jointly, the top ten make up roughly 13% of the sample. The specimen was unsorted PBMCs, collected 0.6 years after starting antiretroviral therapy. The origin of the receptors is a woman aged 40 to 50 with HIV.

This clone was seen once. The genes are TRBV2 and TRBJ1-5; TRBD1 matches 7 bases. The CDR3 sequence is 12 residues long. The germline V gene has CDR1 SNHLY and CDR2 FYNNEI. V lost 8 bases to trimming and J lost 8 bases; unmatched junction nucleotides: 6. The CDR3 is CASQGDRKPQHF. CDR3 in DNA: TGTGCCAGCCAGGGGGATAGAAAGCCCCAGCATTTT.

The chain recombines TRBV11-2 with TRBJ2-3; D unresolved. The germline V gene encodes CDR1 SGHAT and CDR2 FQNNGV. V was clipped by 2 bases and J by 2 bases, with 2 bases between them. The CDR3 contains 12 residues. In DNA, the CDR3 is TGTGCCAGCAGCTTATACACAGATACGCAGTATTTT. Amino acid sequence: CASSLYTDTQYF.

This chain joins TRBV2 and TRBJ1-2, with no clear D. The CDR3 has 17 residues. V was clipped by 4 bases and J by 3 bases, with 21 bases between them. Looked up from germline, CDR1 is SNHLY and CDR2 is FYNNEI. The CDR3 spells CASSGRPDLYEDYGYTF. The DNA of the CDR3 is TGTGCCAGCAGTGGACGTCCGGACCTTTATGAAGACTATGGCTACACCTTC.

The chain couples TRBV5-6 to TRBJ2-3, with TRBD2 matching over 8 bases. V lost 2 bases and J lost 7; bases outside the gene matches: 3. CDR3 size: 13 residues. Germline assignment: CDR1 SGHDT and CDR2 YYEEEE. For the CDR3, the DNA is TGTGCCAGCAGCTTCGGCGGGGGGAATACGCAGTATTTT. Translated, it gives CASSFGGGNTQYF.

This rearrangement joins TRBV11-2 to TRBJ2-7; tentatively, D is TRBD1 (7 bases). There are 15 residues in the CDR3. The V gene lost 2 bases and the J gene lost 3 bases, with 14 bases spanning the gap. Germline-derived CDR1 and CDR2 are SGHAT and FQNNGV. The CDR3: CASSLMRDSYYEQYF. CDR3 DNA sequence: TGTGCCAGCAGCTTAATGCGGGACAGCTACTACGAGCAGTACTTC.

This chain connects TRBV6-5 to TRBJ1-2; the D gene is possibly TRBD1 (5 bases). The germline gives CDR1 MNHEY, CDR2 SVGAGI. V gave up 5 bases and J gave up 6 bases, with 16 bases separating them. This CDR3 spans 14 amino acids. The CDR3 coding sequence is TGTGCCAGCAGTCGGGGTCGGGGACGGGATGGCTACACCTTC. Translated, it gives CASSRGRGRDGYTF.

This clone appeared a few times. The chain couples TRBV6-1 to TRBJ1-3, with D tentatively TRBD1 (5 bases). CDR3 size: 14 residues. Germline values: CDR1 MNHNS, CDR2 SASEGT. The V end lost 4 bases, the J end lost 10 bases, and 17 bases lay between the germline ends. The CDR3 spells CASSAGHGGETIYF. The CDR3 DNA reads as TGTGCCAGCAGTGCCGGACACGGCGGAGAAACCATATATTTT.

This clone occurred once. The CDR3 reads CASSLYQYSTDTQYF. CDR3 in DNA: TGTGCCAGCAGCTTGTATCAGTATAGCACAGATACGCAGTATTTT. The rearrangement links TRBV5-6 to TRBJ2-3; D remains ambiguous. V gave up 1 base and J gave up 0 bases, with 9 bases separating them. Germline V CDR1 and CDR2: SGHDT, YYEEEE. The CDR3 spans 15 residues.

CDR3 nucleotide sequence: TGTGCCAGCAGCCTCCGAGGCGGTACCTCCTACAATGAGCAGTTCTTC. It specifies CASSLRGGTSYNEQFF. The V call is TRBV9, the J call TRBJ2-1; no firm D call. The germline gives CDR1 SGDLS, CDR2 YYNGEE. The CDR3 length is 16 residues. V was shortened by 4 bases and J by 0 bases, with 14 bases between the two germline ends.

This clone was seen just once. The V and J genes are TRBV6-1 and TRBJ2-3, with D perhaps assigned TRBD1 or TRBD2 (6 bases each). The germline V gene encodes CDR1 MNHNS and CDR2 SASEGT. V was pared by 8 bases and J by 2 bases, with 14 bases between. The CDR3 spans 14 residues. The CDR3, as DNA: TGTGCCAGCGGGCTCGGGGGACACACAGATACGCAGTATTTT. This translates into CASGLGGHTDTQYF.

The chain joins TRBV30 to TRBJ2-7; 8 bases line up with TRBD2. Germline V CDR1 and CDR2: GTSNPN, SVGIG (reference sequence). With V trimmed by 3 bases and J by 1 base, 14 bases remained unmatched. The CDR3 sequence is 17 residues long. The CDR3 protein is CAWSPEVWLAGSYEQYF. The DNA of the CDR3 is TGTGCCTGGAGCCCAGAGGTGTGGCTAGCGGGTTCCTACGAGCAGTACTTC.

This clone has a single count. The chain links TRBV5-1 to TRBJ1-1, with TRBD1 identical over 8 bases. The V gene end was trimmed by 1 base and the J gene end by 0 bases; junction bases not matched to a gene: 2. The length of the CDR3 is 15 residues. Germline CDR1 is SGHRS and CDR2 is YFSETQ. The CDR3 region has the DNA TGCGCCAGCAGCTTGCTGGACAGGGTGAACACTGAAGCTTTCTTT. It yields the protein CASSLLDRVNTEAFF.

J is TRBJ1-2 and V is TRBV6-1; 11 bases line up with TRBD1. CDR1 is MNHNS, CDR2 SASEGT, per germline. The V segment lost 2 bases and the J segment 4 bases; nucleotides outside the gene matches: 6. CDR3 length: 16 amino acids. The CDR3 loop is CASSEPGQGDLYGYTF. The CDR3 nucleotides read TGTGCCAGCAGTGAACCGGGACAGGGGGATCTCTATGGCTACACCTTC.

The count of this clone is one. The chain has TRBV6-6 and TRBJ2-2; 7 bases fit TRBD1. V was pared by 6 bases and J by 5 bases, with 12 bases of the junction left unmatched. The CDR3 length is 16 residues. The germline V gene has CDR1 MNHNY and CDR2 SVGAGI (reference sequence). In DNA, the CDR3 is TGTGCCAGCAGGGAACCCCCTGACAGGGAAACCGGGGAGCTGTTTTTT. Its protein is CASREPPDRETGELFF.

The gene calls are TRBV29-1 and TRBJ1-2, with 10 bases fitting TRBD1. Germline V gene data show CDR1 as SQVTM and CDR2 as ANQGSEA. V dropped 6 bases and J dropped 5; count of bases not matched to a gene: 6. This CDR3 contains 13 residues. The CDR3 nucleotides read TGCAGCGTAAAACCGGGACAGGGGTATGGCTACACCTTC. Translating it yields CSVKPGQGYGYTF.

The rearrangement links TRBV4-1 to TRBJ2-1; the D gene is possibly TRBD1 (6 bases). V lost 1 base and J 6 bases, leaving 13 bases between the germline ends. Germline-derived CDR1 and CDR2 are MGHRA and YSYEKL. CDR3 length: 15 amino acids. The CDR3 sequence is CASSQVGQKSNEQFF. The CDR3 DNA sequence: TGCGCCAGCAGCCAAGTAGGACAGAAGAGCAATGAGCAGTTCTTC.

Concerning this clone itself: Relative to the germline gene, one junction end is altered; a read error may explain this. The chain couples TRBV5-3 to TRBJ1-2, with unresolved D. TRBV5-3 is given ORF status, its function remaining uncertain. The CDR3 sequence is 13 residues long. CDR3 in amino acids: CASSLANLYGYTF. DNA for the CDR3: TGTGCCAGCAGCTTGGCGAATTTATATGGCTACACCTTC.

The chain is built from TRBV6-5 and TRBJ1-2; no definite D call. The CDR3 spans 15 residues. Germline V gene sequence: CDR1 MNHEY, CDR2 SVGAGI. The V end lost 0 bases, the J end lost 2 bases, and 10 bases lay between the germline ends. The CDR3: CASSYSTGENYGYTF. In DNA form, the CDR3 reads TGTGCCAGCAGTTACTCGACTGGGGAGAACTATGGCTACACCTTC.

The J gene is TRBJ1-2, the V gene TRBV19; 7 bases line up with TRBD1. With 3 bases clipped from V and 7 bases from J, the junction kept 5 bases outside the gene matches. The CDR3 totals 13 residues. Germline values: CDR1 LNHDA, CDR2 SQIVND (reference sequence). CDR3 bases: TGTGCCAGTAGTATCGGGACAGTCGGTGGCTACACCTTC. Amino acids: CASSIGTVGGYTF.

The chain has TRBV2 and TRBJ1-5, with D possibly matching TRBD1 (6 bases). The CDR3 sequence is 14 residues long. The ends were cut back, 3 bases at V and 6 bases at J, with 12 bases in the middle. Germline loops: CDR1 SNHLY, CDR2 FYNNEI. The CDR3 loop reads CASSELGGGQPQHF. In DNA, the CDR3 is TGTGCCAGCAGTGAGTTGGGGGGCGGTCAGCCCCAGCATTTT.

The CDR3 sequence is CASRTSGVHYNEQFF. DNA of the CDR3: TGTGCCAGCAGGACTAGCGGGGTCCACTACAATGAGCAGTTCTTC. J is TRBJ2-1 and V is TRBV10-3; 12 bases map to TRBD2. Germline V gene lookup returns CDR1 ENHRY and CDR2 SYGVKD. The CDR3 covers 15 residues. The V segment lost 10 bases and the J segment 3 bases; nucleotides outside the gene matches: 7.

The V and J genes are TRBV18 and TRBJ2-3; D is ambiguous. Between the trimmed V and J ends, which lost 0 bases and 2 bases, there was a span of 3 bases. CDR3 length: 13 residues. Germline V lookup: CDR1 KGHSH, CDR2 LQKENI. CDR3 residues: CASSPPATDTQYF. The DNA of the CDR3 is TGTGCCAGCTCACCACCGGCCACAGATACGCAGTATTTT.

The chain is built from TRBV6-6 and TRBJ2-7, with 9 bases lining up with TRBD1. V was clipped by 6 bases and J by 4 bases; unmatched bases: 7. The CDR3 is 14 residues long. CDR1 and CDR2 from the germline V gene are MNHNY and SVGAGI (reference sequence). The CDR3 here is CASSGTGFLYEQYF. DNA for the CDR3: TGTGCCAGCAGCGGGACAGGGTTTTTATACGAGCAGTACTTC.

The rearrangement links TRBV21-1 to TRBJ1-6; TRBD1 reflects the table's D call only, with no check against the DNA. TRBV21-1 is reported as a pseudogene. The CDR3 is made up of 20 amino acids. CDR3 residues: CASSKWVRDRAKIYNSPLHF. In DNA, the CDR3 is TGTGCCAGCAGCAAATGGGTCCGGGACAGGGCGAAAATTTATAATTCACCCCTCCACTTT.

V is TRBV18 and J is TRBJ1-5, with D perhaps TRBD1 (6 bases). This CDR3 has 16 residues. Germline loops: CDR1 KGHSH, CDR2 LQKENI. Trimming left V 2 bases short and J 6 bases short, with 17 bases between. The CDR3 DNA reads as TGTGCCAGCTCACCAAATACAGGGTGGGGTGGTCAGCCCCAGCATTTT. Protein: CASSPNTGWGGQPQHF.

CDR3 nucleotide sequence: TGCGCCAGCAGCCAAGTTCCGAGCAATCAGCCCCAGCATTTT. Protein product: CASSQVPSNQPQHF. The chain joins TRBV4-1 to TRBJ1-5; D unresolved. The CDR3 loop spans 14 amino acids. Trimming cost V 1 base and J 1 base, with 5 bases left between them. The germline CDR1 and CDR2 sequences are MGHRA and YSYEKL.

Here the CDR3 reads CASSIDFGSVTEAFF. In DNA, the CDR3 is TGTGCCAGTAGTATAGATTTTGGCAGCGTGACTGAAGCTTTCTTT. V usage is TRBV19 and J usage is TRBJ1-1; the D is unclear. The V end was cut by 0 bases, the J end by 5 bases, with 13 bases between. The V gene's germline CDR1 is LNHDA and CDR2 SQIVND (reference sequence). This CDR3 contains 15 residues.

For the CDR3, the DNA is TGTGCCAGCAGCTTAGCGTACCCTGGGGATTACGAGCAGTACTTC. Protein sequence: CASSLAYPGDYEQYF. The rearrangement joins TRBV11-1 to TRBJ2-7; the D is unclear. Per germline, CDR1 SGHAT and CDR2 FQDESV (reference sequence). CDR3 length: 15 amino acids. The V end was cut by 0 bases, the J end by 4 bases, with 13 bases between.

This chain links TRBV11-2 with TRBJ1-1; TRBD1 matches 9 bases. The CDR3 totals 19 residues. The germline V gene has CDR1 SGHAT and CDR2 FQNNGV. V dropped 5 bases and J dropped 5; count of bases not matched to a gene: 21. The CDR3 bases are TGTGCCAGCAGCCCTGACGCGCCGGGACAGGGTGGATCTGGGACTGAAGCTTTCTTT. As protein: CASSPDAPGQGGSGTEAFF. The variable domain in full, completed from reference TRBV11-2 and TRBJ1-1, reads EAGVAQSPRYKIIEKRQSVAFWCNPISGHATLYWYQQILGQGPKLLIQFQNNGVVDDSQLPKDRFSAERLKGVDSTLKIQPAKLEDSAVYLCASSPDAPGQGGSGTEAFFGQGTRLTVV.

This clone was counted between two and nine times. This chain connects TRBV5-4 to TRBJ1-5; 9 bases align to TRBD1. CDR1 is SGHNT and CDR2 is YYREEE in the germline V gene (reference sequence). V gave up 0 bases and J gave up 3 bases; unmatched junction bases: 4. This CDR3 has 16 residues. CDR3 in amino acids: CASSLGGQGFNQPQHF. The CDR3 DNA sequence: TGTGCCAGCAGCTTGGGAGGACAGGGGTTCAATCAGCCCCAGCATTTT.

The gene calls are TRBV29-1 and TRBJ2-3, with D possibly matching TRBD2 (5 bases). The CDR3 has 16 amino acids. The germline CDR1 and CDR2 sequences are SQVTM and ANQGSEA. The V and J ends lost 6 bases and 3 bases respectively, with 22 bases between them. The CDR3 nucleotides are TGCAGCGTCGGAGGCCCCCGGCCCATGGGTACAGATACGCAGTATTTT. It translates to CSVGGPRPMGTDTQYF.

This clone was counted once. The chain combines TRBV6-6 with TRBJ2-3; TRBD2 aligns across 7 bases. The CDR3 has 14 residues. J was trimmed by 2 bases and V by 6 bases; bases with no gene match: 5. Germline V gene lookup returns CDR1 MNHNY and CDR2 SVGAGI (reference sequence). The CDR3 protein is CASSRGGTTDTQYF. CDR3 DNA sequence: TGTGCCAGCAGCCGCGGGGGTACCACAGATACGCAGTATTTT.